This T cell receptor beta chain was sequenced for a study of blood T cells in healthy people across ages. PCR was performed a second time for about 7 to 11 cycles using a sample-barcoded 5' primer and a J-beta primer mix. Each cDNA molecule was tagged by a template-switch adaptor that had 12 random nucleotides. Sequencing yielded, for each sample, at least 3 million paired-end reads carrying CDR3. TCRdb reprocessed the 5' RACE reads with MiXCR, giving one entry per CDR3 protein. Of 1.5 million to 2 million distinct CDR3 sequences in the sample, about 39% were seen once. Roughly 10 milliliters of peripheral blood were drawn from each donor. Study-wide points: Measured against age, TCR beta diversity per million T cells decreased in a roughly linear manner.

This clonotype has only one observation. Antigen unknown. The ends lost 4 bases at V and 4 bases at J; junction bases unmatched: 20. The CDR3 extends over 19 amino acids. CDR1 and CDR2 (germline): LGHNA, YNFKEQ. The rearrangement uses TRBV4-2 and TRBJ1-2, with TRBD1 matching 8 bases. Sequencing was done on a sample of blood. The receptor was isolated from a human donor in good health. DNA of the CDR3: TGTGCCAGCAGCCCCCCATTCTTTGTACAGGGGGAACCTATCTATGGCTACACCTTC. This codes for CASSPPFFVQGEPIYGYTF.